These T cell receptor beta chains were read from a single sample in a study of T cells in Graves' hyperthyroidism and ophthalmopathy. Each CDR3 protein is one row after TCRdb ran MiXCR on the multiplex PCR reads. The repertoire includes some 270,000 distinct CDR3 sequences, roughly 14% of them detected once, and about 8% sits in the top ten. Sequencing was performed on blood. Source of these receptors: a woman between 25 and 40 years old with Graves' hyperthyroidism that later progressed to Graves' ophthalmopathy. Both conserved end residues are part of each CDR3. Fields, in order: J gene, D gene, V gene, clone size, CDR3 protein, CDR3 DNA. D genes are given only for firm matches. A clone size is listed for some rows: how often the clone was seen (once, few, many), or a class if it is expanded.

J: TRBJ2-7; D: TRBD1; V: TRBV4-2; size: many; CDR3: CASSQEETEQGAYEQYF; DNA: TGTGCCAGCAGCCAAGAGGAAACGGAACAGGGGGCATACGAGCAGTACTTC
J: TRBJ2-2; D: TRBD2; V: TRBV28; size: many; CDR3: CASSFTPWRTSGRDTGELFF; DNA: TGTGCCAGCAGTTTTACCCCGTGGAGAACTAGCGGGAGAGACACCGGGGAGCTGTTTTTT
J: TRBJ2-2; D: -; V: TRBV6-1; size: many; CDR3: CASSSLYLRPGVSGELFF; DNA: TGTGCCAGCAGTTCCCTTTATCTCCGGCCGGGGGTCTCCGGGGAGCTGTTTTTT
J: TRBJ2-1; D: TRBD2; V: TRBV9; size: -; CDR3: CASSVDDGRDEQFF; DNA: TGTGCCAGCAGCGTAGACGACGGGAGGGATGAGCAGTTCTTC
J: TRBJ1-2; D: -; V: TRBV7-2; size: -; CDR3: CASSLASRSHLSFGYTF; DNA: TGTGCCAGCAGCTTAGCCTCCCGCTCCCACCTTTCGTTTGGCTACACCTTC
J: TRBJ2-1; D: TRBD2; V: TRBV7-3; size: -; CDR3: CASSSLAGVRNEQFF; DNA: TGTGCCAGCAGTTCCTTAGCGGGAGTTCGCAATGAGCAGTTCTTC
J: TRBJ2-4; D: -; V: TRBV7-9; size: many; CDR3: CASSLAGRNIQYF; DNA: TGTGCCAGCAGCTTGGCAGGGCGGAACATTCAGTACTTC
J: TRBJ2-2; D: -; V: TRBV11-2; size: many; CDR3: CASSLVRTGELFF; DNA: TGTGCCAGCAGCTTAGTCAGAACCGGGGAGCTGTTTTTT
J: TRBJ1-6; D: -; V: TRBV27; size: many; CDR3: CASSLIEGSPLHF; DNA: TGTGCCAGCAGTTTAATTGAGGGGTCACCCCTCCACTTT
J: TRBJ2-4; D: -; V: TRBV3-1; size: -; CDR3: CASSEPGQRKNIQYF; DNA: TGTGCCAGCAGCGAACCCGGACAGCGGAAAAACATTCAGTACTTC
J: TRBJ1-1; D: -; V: TRBV29-1; size: many; CDR3: CSVGRGGTEAFF; DNA: TGCAGCGTTGGACGGGGTGGGACTGAAGCTTTCTTT
J: TRBJ1-5; D: -; V: TRBV28; size: many; CDR3: CASRRLDSNQPQHF; DNA: TGTGCCAGCAGACGCCTCGATAGCAATCAGCCCCAGCATTTT
J: TRBJ2-7; D: -; V: TRBV7-6; size: -; CDR3: CASSLAYLSEQYF; DNA: TGTGCCAGCAGCTTAGCGTACTTGTCCGAGCAGTACTTC
J: TRBJ2-7; D: -; V: TRBV10-3; size: many; CDR3: CAIRRSGTPGRGQYF; DNA: TGTGCCATCAGACGTTCCGGGACCCCCGGGAGAGGGCAGTACTTC
J: TRBJ2-1; D: TRBD2; V: TRBV5-4; size: -; CDR3: CASSSDGLARSLGNEQFF; DNA: TGTGCCAGCAGCTCCGATGGACTAGCCCGCTCCCTTGGCAATGAGCAGTTCTTC
J: TRBJ1-5; D: -; V: TRBV18; size: many; CDR3: CASSPRGGENQPQHF; DNA: TGTGCCAGCTCACCACGGGGGGGCGAAAATCAGCCCCAGCATTTT
J: TRBJ1-1; D: TRBD1; V: TRBV28; size: many; CDR3: CASSRQGNTEAFF; DNA: TGTGCCAGCAGCAGACAGGGGAACACTGAAGCTTTCTTT
J: TRBJ2-7; D: -; V: TRBV11-2; size: many; CDR3: CASSRNEGVAFEQYF; DNA: TGTGCCAGCTCAAGAAACGAAGGGGTAGCATTCGAGCAGTACTTC
J: TRBJ2-5; D: TRBD1; V: TRBV6-6; size: -; CDR3: CASSYPDRGRGRETQYF; DNA: TGTGCCAGCAGTTACCCGGACAGGGGGCGAGGGAGGGAGACCCAGTACTTC
J: TRBJ2-1; D: TRBD2; V: TRBV6-1; size: -; CDR3: CASSEASGNSYNEQFF; DNA: TGTGCCAGCTCCGAAGCTAGCGGGAACTCCTACAATGAGCAGTTCTTC
J: TRBJ1-5; D: -; V: TRBV18; size: many; CDR3: CASSYGGGSNQPQHF; DNA: TGTGCCAGCTCCTACGGCGGGGGTAGCAATCAGCCCCAGCATTTT
J: TRBJ2-1; D: -; V: TRBV30; size: many; CDR3: CAWSVGDYLLNEQFF; DNA: TGTGCCTGGAGTGTAGGTGACTACCTACTGAATGAGCAGTTCTTC